The clone carrying this TCR beta chain has just a few counts. Its antigen remains unknown. The data stem from a study of CD4 T cells in relation to SARS-CoV-2 and coronaviruses. Study as a whole: Of the patients, 8 or 9 were male, a few female, two Hispanic. Study results and limitations: Compared with monoreactive clones, crossreactive clones showed significantly weaker SARS-CoV-2 expansion.

The CDR3 length is 12 residues. V was trimmed by 6 bases and J by 8 bases, leaving 13 bases between them. Germline V CDR1 and CDR2: LNHDA, SQIVND (reference sequence). TCRdb keeps only in-frame clones here, not all; method: immunoSEQ multiplex PCR. The sample carries roughly 36,000 clones, approximately 85% recorded once. The sample taken for sequencing was memory CD4+ T cells from PBMCs. This rearrangement joins TRBV19 to TRBJ1-2; D not resolved. This clonotype was sampled from an adult with COVID-19. The CDR3, as DNA: TGTGCCAGTAGCCTGACCGCATCCGGCTACACCTTC. Translation gives CASSLTASGYTF.